This T cell receptor beta chain stems from a study of blood T cells in healthy people across ages. A second PCR of about 7 to 11 cycles used a sample-barcoded 5' primer and a J-beta primer mix. Each CDR3 protein gets one entry after TCRdb re-called the 5' RACE reads with MiXCR. The sample holds around 620,000 distinct CDR3 sequences, 27% seen once. The length of the CDR3 is 15 residues. Germline CDR1 reads SGHNT; CDR2 reads YYREEE (reference sequence). V shed 0 bases, J shed 5 bases, and the junction held 4 bases outside the gene matches. The table lists this clonotype with a count of one. The clonotype comes from a woman in her sixties or seventies in good health. The chain combines TRBV5-4 with TRBJ2-5; 10 bases fit TRBD2. Sequencing was carried out using blood. CDR3 sequence (DNA): TGTGCCAGCAGCTTGGAGGGACTAGCGATGGAGACCCAGTACTTC. It yields the protein CASSLEGLAMETQYF.